Below, 14 T cell receptor beta chains from the same sample are listed, as sequenced in a study of vaccination and CD4 T cells after COVID-19. Cultured CD4+ T-cell DNA underwent Oncomine TCR Beta short-read sequencing. Genomic DNA was isolated from CD4+ T cells that had been cultured. TCRdb analysed the PCR reads with MiXCR anew, one entry per CDR3 protein. Seen here are some 9,100 distinct CDR3 sequences, around 37% observed once, and the top ten hold roughly 15%. Described treatment: roughly 11-day PBMC culture with coronavirus spike peptide pools or control peptides (ViraFEST assay). According to the study, CD4+ T cells from the unexposed donor were gathered ahead of the COVID-19 pandemic (2011-2018). These receptors have no identified antigens. Source material: CD4+ T cells from blood, cultured in vitro. The receptors were gathered from a human donor in good health.

The chain joins TRBV7-2 to TRBJ2-5; tentatively, D is TRBD2 (6 bases). CDR1 is SGHTA, CDR2 FQGNSA, per germline. This CDR3 is built from 22 residues. The V gene lost 1 base and the J gene lost 7 bases, with 37 bases spanning the gap. CDR3 in amino acids: CASSLVAGRLVGPFPREGTQYF. The CDR3 DNA reads TGTGCCAGCAGCTTAGTTGCGGGGCGTCTGGTGGGGCCGTTTCCGCGAGAAGGGACCCAGTACTTC.

The chain is built from TRBV4-3 and TRBJ1-6; no definite D call. V was clipped by 3 bases and J by 10 bases, with 7 bases between them. Germline CDR1 reads LGHNA; CDR2 reads YSLEER. There are 12 residues in the CDR3. This CDR3 reads CASSHGRSPLHF. The CDR3, as DNA: TGCGCCAGCAGCCACGGGAGGTCACCCCTCCACTTT.

V usage is TRBV28 and J usage is TRBJ1-5; no reliable D call. From germline, CDR1 is MDHEN and CDR2 SYDVKM. The V end lost 6 bases, the J end lost 8 bases, and 11 bases lay between the germline ends. This CDR3 has 12 residues. The CDR3 bases are TGTGCCAGCAGCCAGTCGGGAGAGCCCCAGCATTTT. Protein: CASSQSGEPQHF. The full variable domain, with the rest looked up from reference TRBV28 and TRBJ1-5, is DVKVTQSSRYLVKRTGEKVFLECVQDMDHENMFWYRQDPGLGLRLIYFSYDVKMKEKGDIPEGYSVSREKKERFSLILESASTNQTSMYLCASSQSGEPQHFGDGTRLSIL.

This clonotype was found a few times. The genes are TRBV4-2 and TRBJ1-1, with D tentatively TRBD1 (5 bases). CDR3 length equals 16 residues. The germline V gene has CDR1 LGHNA and CDR2 YNFKEQ. Trimming left V 0 bases short and J 1 base short, with 12 bases between. The CDR3 loop reads CASSQEIAGRNTEAFF. The DNA of the CDR3 is TGTGCCAGCAGCCAAGAAATTGCAGGGCGGAACACTGAAGCTTTCTTT.

The rearrangement links TRBV5-4 to TRBJ2-3; 8 nucleotides agree with TRBD2. The germline CDR1 and CDR2 sequences are SGHNT and YYREEE (reference sequence). This CDR3 comprises 15 residues. The J segment lost 2 bases and the V segment lost 2 bases, leaving 4 bases of the junction unmatched. The DNA of the CDR3 is TGTGCCAGCAGCTTAAGCGGGAGTGTCACAGATACGCAGTATTTT. Residues: CASSLSGSVTDTQYF.

This clonotype appeared a few times. The genes are TRBV6-2 or TRBV6-3 and TRBJ1-2; no definite D call. The CDR3 covers 12 residues. Trimming shortened V by 2 bases and J by 3 bases, and 4 bases separated the two germline ends. Germline CDR1 is MNHEY and CDR2 is SVGEGT. CDR3: CASSYLDYGYTF. The CDR3 nucleotides are TGTGCCAGCAGTTACCTTGACTATGGCTACACCTTC.

CDR3 sequence (DNA): TGCGCCAGCAGGGCTCAGGGGGCCCAAGAGACCCAGTACTTC. Amino acid sequence: CASRAQGAQETQYF. This chain links TRBV5-1 with TRBJ2-5; 8 bases line up with TRBD1. Trimming took 5 bases from V and 1 from J; bases not matched to a gene: 4. The CDR3 length is 14 residues. The germline V gene has CDR1 SGHRS and CDR2 YFSETQ.

The chain joins TRBV21-1 to TRBJ1-5. TRBV21-1 is designated a pseudogene. This CDR3 contains 16 residues. CDR3 residues: CASTWLDLFGNQPQHF. Here the CDR3 DNA reads TGTGCCAGCACCTGGTTGGATTTATTCGGGAATCAGCCCCAGCATTTT.

The CDR3 here is CASSSDRLAKNIQYF. In DNA form, the CDR3 reads TGTGCCAGCAGTTCGGACAGACTAGCCAAAAACATTCAGTACTTC. The chain has TRBV12-3 or TRBV12-4 and TRBJ2-4; weak D call: TRBD1 (6 bases). The CDR3 covers 15 residues. The germline V and J ends were trimmed by 4 bases and 0 bases, with 10 bases remaining between them.

The V gene is TRBV25-1, the J gene TRBJ1-3; the D gene is possibly TRBD1 (5 bases). V lost 6 bases and J lost 2, with 14 bases in between. This CDR3 has 15 residues. Germline CDR1 MGHDK, CDR2 SYGVNS. The CDR3 spells CASSRGSGAGNTIYF. The CDR3 DNA sequence: TGTGCCAGCAGCCGGGGGTCGGGGGCTGGAAACACCATATATTTT. Supplemented by reference TRBV25-1 and TRBJ1-3, the full variable domain reads EADIYQTPRYLVIGTGKKITLECSQTMGHDKMYWYQQDPGMELHLIHYSYGVNSTEKGDLSSESTVSRIRTEHFPLTLESARPSHTSQYLCASSRGSGAGNTIYFGEGSWLTVV.

The chain is built from TRBV6-2 or TRBV6-3 and TRBJ2-7, with 11 bases identical to TRBD2. The length of the CDR3 is 16 residues. CDR1 and CDR2 from the germline V gene are MNHEY and SVGEGT. The J segment lost 1 base and the V segment lost 5 bases, leaving 7 bases of the junction unmatched. The CDR3 DNA sequence: TGTGCCAGCAGTAAAACTAGCGGGAGAGCGTCCTACGAGCAGTACTTC. Protein sequence: CASSKTSGRASYEQYF.

This clonotype showed up just a few times. The genes are TRBV7-6 and TRBJ1-3; weak D call: TRBD1 (5 bases). V shed 5 bases and J shed 0 bases, with 20 bases lying between them. The CDR3 length is 18 residues. Germline loops: CDR1 SGHVS, CDR2 FNYEAQ. The CDR3 protein is CASSHLRPTDLSGNTIYF. The CDR3 nucleotides are TGTGCCAGCAGCCATCTACGTCCGACAGACCTCTCTGGAAACACCATATATTTT.

The chain recombines TRBV7-2 with TRBJ2-7; tentatively, D is TRBD2 (6 bases). The CDR3 sequence is 16 residues long. Germline V gene data show CDR1 as SGHTA and CDR2 as FQGNSA. Trimming stripped 2 bases from V and 4 bases from J, with 18 bases between. The CDR3 spells CASSLYGSGGTYEQYF. The CDR3 DNA is TGTGCCAGCAGCTTATATGGGAGCGGAGGGACGTACGAGCAGTACTTC.

The V and J genes are TRBV20-1 and TRBJ1-5; D is undetermined. Between the trimmed V and J ends, which lost 8 bases and 7 bases, there was a span of 15 bases. The CDR3 has 12 residues. Germline-derived CDR1 and CDR2 are DFQATT and SNEGSKA (reference sequence). The CDR3 nucleotides read TGCAGTCTTGGCAGACGGCAACAGCCCCAGCATTTT. Protein sequence: CSLGRRQQPQHF.